This T cell receptor (beta chain) stems from a study of regulatory T cells in long-lasting Graves disease. Germline V gene lookup returns CDR1 MNHNS and CDR2 SASEGT. CDR3 length equals 13 residues. V shed 0 bases and J shed 7 bases, with 7 bases lying between them. Time point denoted: persistent/refractory GD, antithyroid drugs over 5 years with positive TRAb. PBMC RNA served as the TCR library source. By American Thyroid Association guidelines, Graves' disease was diagnosed in the cohort. Arm-PCR of CDR3 regions and iRepertoire HTBI primers were used to build TCR beta libraries. One entry per CDR3 protein results from TCRdb running MiXCR on the multiplex PCR reads. The sample contains approximately 470,000 distinct CDR3 sequences, less than 25% of which appear only once.

The chain employs TRBV6-1 and TRBJ1-5; D is unclear. The sequencing used peripheral blood mononuclear cells (PBMCs), collected when the disease was refractory, from a patient treated with antithyroid drugs. The sequence came from a female donor with Graves disease. The CDR3, as DNA: TGTGCCAGCAGTGAAGCTGGGGTCCAGCCCCAGCATTTT. Translating it yields CASSEAGVQPQHF.